A single sample gave rise to the 2 T cell receptor beta chains below, sequenced in a study of shared clonotypes between healthy human individuals. Libraries were prepared by immunoSEQ multiplex PCR; TCRdb keeps only in-frame clonotypes and omits some of them. Of roughly 640,000 clones listed, under 80% are singletons. Sequencing input: memory CD4+ T cells sorted from blood. Indicated subset: CD45RA-negative fraction. The receptors originated from a woman younger than 45 in good health.

The genes are TRBV2 and TRBJ2-2, with D possibly matching TRBD1 (6 bases). CDR3 size: 14 residues. Trimming removed 7 bases from V and 1 base from J, with 10 bases in between. The V gene's germline CDR1 is SNHLY and CDR2 FYNNEI. The CDR3 DNA sequence: TGTGCCAGCATCGGGACATTGAACACCGGGGAGCTGTTTTTT. It codes for CASIGTLNTGELFF.

The rearrangement uses TRBV5-1 and TRBJ2-7; possible D gene TRBD1, 6 bases. The germline CDR1 and CDR2 sequences are SGHRS and YFSETQ. The ends were cut back, 3 bases at V and 5 bases at J, with 18 bases in the middle. This CDR3 has 15 amino acids. The CDR3 reads CASSYTGNSMDEQYF. The DNA for the CDR3 is TGCGCCAGCAGCTATACAGGGAACTCTATGGACGAGCAGTACTTC.